Reported below is one T cell receptor beta chain. This sample was included in a study of OX40 agonist ivuxolimab in advanced cancers. Profiled with immunoSEQ multiplex PCR; TCRdb holds only in-frame clones, not every one. The sample consists of some 15,000 clones, over 60% of them appearing once. Per the germline V gene, CDR1 is MNHEY and CDR2 is SMNVEV (reference sequence). The length of the CDR3 is 16 residues. V lost 4 bases and J lost 8; bases outside the gene matches: 12. V usage is TRBV27 and J usage is TRBJ1-2, with 11 positions matching TRBD1. The source is an adult with an advanced solid tumor such as melanoma, head and neck, liver or kidney cancer. The sample here was CD4+ or CD8+ T cells sorted from blood, taken in a trial of the OX40 agonist ivuxolimab. This CDR3 is CASSSGTGGLFEGYTF. The CDR3 region has the DNA TGTGCCAGCAGTTCCGGGACAGGGGGTCTGTTTGAAGGCTACACCTTC.